The 5 T cell receptor beta chains in this list originate from one sample, sequenced in a study of Graves' ophthalmopathy and Graves' hyperthyroidism. Amplified TCR beta CDR3 regions were obtained using RNA transcripts as template. After a first-round RT-PCR with HTBI primers, a second-round multiplex PCR was run. TCRdb redid the calling of the multiplex PCR reads with MiXCR, one entry per CDR3 protein. The profile shows approximately 700,000 distinct CDR3 sequences, roughly 41% of them singletons. Sequencing used peripheral blood. The receptors were sampled from an adult man with Graves' ophthalmopathy.

This clonotype was seen a few times. This chain uses TRBV7-9 with TRBJ2-3; TRBD1 matches at 11 bases. The germline gives CDR1 SEHNR, CDR2 FQNEAQ (reference sequence). Germline trimming cut 5 bases from V and 3 bases from J; bases unmatched to any gene: 4. This CDR3 has 15 residues. The DNA for the CDR3 is TGTGCCAGCAGCCTCGGACAGGGGGCAACAGATACGCAGTATTTT. As protein: CASSLGQGATDTQYF.

The chain is built from TRBV12-3 or TRBV12-4 and TRBJ1-5; 7 nucleotides match TRBD1. The V segment lost 5 bases and the J segment 14 bases; nucleotides outside the gene matches: 12. The CDR3 has 13 residues. The DNA for the CDR3 is TGTGCCAGCAGTGCCAGGGGACAGTCCTACGAGCATTTT. Amino acids: CASSARGQSYEHF.

This clonotype has a count of ten or more. The genes are TRBV7-9 and TRBJ1-2, with D tentatively TRBD1 (5 bases). V gave up 0 bases and J gave up 3 bases, with 11 bases separating them. The CDR3 sequence is 15 residues long. In germline, CDR1 is SEHNR, CDR2 FQNEAQ (reference sequence). CDR3 in DNA: TGTGCCAGCAGCTTAGCGCAAAGGGGATACTATGGCTACACCTTC. The encoded protein is CASSLAQRGYYGYTF.

The V call is TRBV6-1, the J call TRBJ1-1; D might be TRBD1 (6 bases). Germline lookup yields CDR1 MNHNS and CDR2 SASEGT. The V end lost 6 bases, the J end lost 2 bases, and 16 bases lay between the germline ends. The CDR3 extends over 15 amino acids. Here the CDR3 reads CASSKGTRGNTEAFF. In DNA, the CDR3 is TGTGCCAGCAGCAAAGGGACAAGGGGTAACACTGAAGCTTTCTTT.

This clonotype was observed many times. The chain has TRBV29-1 and TRBJ2-7, with 10 positions matching TRBD2. This CDR3 is built from 14 residues. J gave up 5 bases and V 4 bases, and 8 bases lay outside the gene matches. Germline lookup yields CDR1 SQVTM and CDR2 ANQGSEA. The CDR3 sequence: CSVGPSGSSNEQYF. In nucleotides, the CDR3 is TGCAGCGTTGGTCCTAGCGGGAGTAGTAACGAGCAGTACTTC.